This passage covers 26 T cell receptor beta chains from one sample sequenced in a study of blood T cells in healthy people across ages. A sample-barcoded 5' primer and a J-beta primer mix were used in a second PCR of about 7 to 11 cycles. TCRdb reprocessed the 5' RACE reads with MiXCR, giving one entry per CDR3 protein. The data show 700,000 to 950,000 distinct CDR3 sequences, roughly 44% seen once. The specimen sequenced was blood. These receptor sequences come from a woman aged 60-75 years in good health.

The chain couples TRBV6-2 or TRBV6-3 to TRBJ2-5, with D possibly matching TRBD1 (5 bases). The CDR3 totals 17 residues. The V end lost 6 bases, the J end lost 1 base, and 21 bases lay between the germline ends. Germline CDR1 and CDR2: MNHEY and SVGEGT. Written as DNA, the CDR3 is TGTGCCAGCAGCTTCACCAAGGGAAACAGGATCCAAGAGACCCAGTACTTC. Amino acid sequence: CASSFTKGNRIQETQYF.

This clonotype was detected a few times. This chain links TRBV20-1 with TRBJ2-3, with D perhaps given as TRBD1 or TRBD2 (5 bases each). Germline CDR1 and CDR2: DFQATT and SNEGSKA (reference sequence). V was cut by 6 bases and J by 5 bases, with 15 bases left in between. The CDR3 is 13 residues long. The CDR3 is CSAPGTREDTQYF. CDR3 coding DNA: TGCAGTGCCCCAGGGACCAGGGAAGATACGCAGTATTTT.

V usage is TRBV6-5 and J usage is TRBJ2-7; TRBD1 matches at 9 bases. Germline V gene data show CDR1 as MNHEY and CDR2 as SVGAGI. Unmatched junction bases numbered 8, after V lost 7 bases and J lost 4 bases. The CDR3 is 14 amino acids. The CDR3 sequence is CASKETGGNYEQYF. DNA of the CDR3: TGTGCCAGCAAGGAGACAGGGGGTAATTACGAGCAGTACTTC.

The J gene is TRBJ2-5, the V gene TRBV27; a weak D match, TRBD1 (6 bases). Judging by the DNA end, TRBJ2-7 fits better; the J call may be wrong. The CDR3 has 14 amino acids. Germline V gene sequence: CDR1 MNHEY, CDR2 SMNVEV (reference sequence). The CDR3 sequence: CASSLSATGNEQYF. DNA for the CDR3: TGTGCCAGCAGTTTATCGGCCACAGGGAACGAGCAGTACTTC.

This clonotype occurred many times. The chain carries TRBV25-1 and TRBJ2-7, with a tentative D call TRBD1 (6 bases). Between the trimmed V and J ends, which lost 6 bases and 7 bases, there was a span of 10 bases. Germline V CDR1 and CDR2: MGHDK, SYGVNS. The CDR3 covers 11 residues. CDR3 sequence (DNA): TGTGCCAGCAGCACAGGGAGTGAGCAGTACTTC. Protein: CASSTGSEQYF.

There are a few counts of this clonotype. This chain links TRBV25-1 with TRBJ2-4, with D hard to call. V was cut by 6 bases and J by 7 bases, with 13 bases left in between. The CDR3 contains 13 residues. Per the germline V gene, CDR1 is MGHDK and CDR2 is SYGVNS. The CDR3 sequence: CASRNIASNIQYF. Written as DNA, the CDR3 is TGTGCCAGCAGAAACATAGCCAGTAACATTCAGTACTTC.

This clonotype has just one count. The junction shows a germline mismatch at one end, possibly a read error. The chain couples TRBV30 to TRBJ1-4, with no clear D. The length of the CDR3 is 12 residues. CDR1 is GTSNPN and CDR2 is SVGIG in the germline V gene (reference sequence). The CDR3 coding sequence is TGTGCCTGGAGTATAGCTAATAAAAAACTGTTTTTT. Translation gives CAWSIANKKLFF. Drawing the rest from reference TRBV30 and TRBJ1-4, the complete variable domain is SQTIHQWPATLVQPVGSPLSLECTVEGTSNPNLYWYRQAAGRGLQLLFYSVGIGQISSEVPQNLSASRPQDRQFILSSKKLLLSDSGFYLCAWSIANKKLFFGSGTQLSVL.

The chain recombines TRBV20-1 with TRBJ2-3; unclear D gene. Germline V gene lookup returns CDR1 DFQATT and CDR2 SNEGSKA (reference sequence). The V and J ends lost 8 bases and 0 bases respectively, with 15 bases between them. This CDR3 contains 14 residues. This CDR3 is CSSTSAVSTDTQYF. CDR3 nucleotide sequence: TGCAGTTCCACGTCCGCCGTAAGCACAGATACGCAGTATTTT.

Remarks on this clonotype: This sequence may be a read error, since a much larger clone differs from it by one base. The V call is TRBV6-6, the J call TRBJ1-5; D not certain. This CDR3 contains 14 residues. Trimming removed 5 bases from V and 5 bases from J, with 13 bases in between. Germline CDR1 MNHNY, CDR2 SVGAGI (reference sequence). This chain's CDR3 is CASSVHPRDQPQHF. CDR3 coding DNA: TGTGCCAGCAGTGTACACCCCCGGGATCAGCCCCAGCATTTT.

Concerning this clonotype itself: A much more abundant neighbour one base away suggests this may be a read error. The chain employs TRBV20-1 and TRBJ2-1; TRBD2 aligns across 9 bases. The length of the CDR3 is 18 residues. Germline values: CDR1 DFQATT, CDR2 SNEGSKA (reference sequence). CDR3: CCARDALLSGSRNNEQFF. The DNA for the CDR3 is TGCTGTGCTAGAGACGCCCTCCTTAGCGGGAGTCGCAACAATGAGCAGTTCTTC.

This clonotype was recorded many times. This chain uses TRBV6-2 or TRBV6-3 with TRBJ2-3, with 10 nucleotides matching TRBD1. With V trimmed by 4 bases and J by 6 bases, 10 bases remained unmatched. Germline V gene sequence: CDR1 MNHEY, CDR2 SVGEGT. The CDR3 covers 16 residues. The CDR3 sequence: CASSLYRDRGMDTQYF. The DNA of the CDR3 is TGTGCCAGCAGTTTGTACCGGGACAGGGGTATGGATACGCAGTATTTT.

The V and J genes are TRBV19 and TRBJ2-3; D not certain. Between the trimmed V and J ends, which lost 10 bases and 2 bases, there was a span of 16 bases. Per the germline V gene, CDR1 is LNHDA and CDR2 is SQIVND (reference sequence). CDR3 length: 14 residues. CDR3: CATKDGKPTDTQYF. In DNA form, the CDR3 reads TGTGCCACTAAGGACGGAAAGCCCACAGATACGCAGTATTTT.

The V gene is TRBV29-1, the J gene TRBJ2-5, with D unresolved. Germline CDR1 is SQVTM and CDR2 is ANQGSEA. CDR3 length: 13 residues. Between the trimmed V and J ends, which lost 4 bases and 4 bases, there was a span of 13 bases. CDR3 region: CSVAPRVGETQYF. In DNA form, the CDR3 reads TGCAGCGTTGCCCCTAGGGTGGGAGAGACCCAGTACTTC.

CDR3 residues: CASSAPPGQEAFF. The CDR3 DNA sequence: TGCGCCAGCAGCGCGCCCCCGGGACAGGAAGCTTTCTTT. The rearrangement links TRBV5-1 to TRBJ1-1; TRBD1 matches at 7 bases. There are 13 residues in the CDR3. CDR1 SGHRS and CDR2 YFSETQ come from the germline V gene. V gave up 4 bases and J gave up 8 bases; unmatched junction bases: 8.

The chain uses TRBV7-2 and TRBJ2-1; perhaps TRBD2 as D (5 bases). Between the trimmed V and J ends, which lost 5 bases and 12 bases, there was a span of 14 bases. The germline gives CDR1 SGHTA, CDR2 FQGNSA. The length of the CDR3 is 12 residues. CDR3 nucleotides: TGTGCCAGCAGCCCAGAGGTGAGGGTGCAGTTCTTC. Translating it yields CASSPEVRVQFF.

V usage is TRBV20-1 and J usage is TRBJ2-1; 7 bases align to TRBD2. Germline assignment: CDR1 DFQATT and CDR2 SNEGSKA (reference sequence). There are 15 residues in the CDR3. The trim removed 4 bases at V and 0 bases at J, leaving 6 bases unmatched. The CDR3 bases are TGCAGTGCTACTGCTGGGGGGGACTCCTACAATGAGCAGTTCTTC. This gives the protein CSATAGGDSYNEQFF.

This clonotype was observed a few times. The rearrangement joins TRBV7-2 to TRBJ1-2; 10 bases match TRBD1. Germline V lookup: CDR1 SGHTA, CDR2 FQGNSA. J gave up 3 bases and V 5 bases, and 15 bases lay outside the gene matches. This CDR3 is built from 18 residues. The CDR3 reads CASSRIPGTGDPHYGYTF. The DNA of the CDR3 is TGTGCCAGCAGCCGTATTCCCGGGACAGGGGATCCCCACTATGGCTACACCTTC.

The CDR3 nucleotides read TGTGCCAGCAGCCCTCGATATAGGGACCGCCAGTCCTACGAGCAGTACTTC. Protein product: CASSPRYRDRQSYEQYF. The chain joins TRBV6-2 or TRBV6-3 to TRBJ2-7; D possibly matches TRBD1 or TRBD2 (5 bases each). V gave up 6 bases and J gave up 1 base, with 22 bases separating them. The CDR3 sequence is 17 residues long. Germline V gene lookup returns CDR1 MNHEY and CDR2 SVGEGT.

This clonotype was found many times. The chain couples TRBV3-1 to TRBJ2-5; D is unclear. The closer fit of TRBJ2-7 to the DNA end suggests the J call may be wrong. This CDR3 is built from 12 residues. Germline V lookup: CDR1 LGHDT, CDR2 YNNKEL (reference sequence). The CDR3, as DNA: TGTGCCAGCAGCCAACAGGTCGGCGAGCAGTACTTC. It codes for CASSQQVGEQYF.

This clonotype was observed a handful of times. This chain connects TRBV7-2 to TRBJ2-3, with TRBD2 matching over 14 bases. The CDR3 extends over 18 amino acids. V was clipped by 3 bases and J by 5 bases; unmatched bases: 10. Germline CDR1 and CDR2: SGHTA and FQGNSA. Here the CDR3 reads CASSLVGRTSGRQDTQYF. In DNA, the CDR3 is TGTGCCAGCAGCTTGGTAGGTAGGACTAGCGGGAGGCAAGATACGCAGTATTTT.

The chain carries TRBV20-1 and TRBJ1-3, with D perhaps TRBD1 (5 bases). The CDR3 spans 15 residues. Trimming cost V 2 bases and J 0 bases, with 11 bases left between them. Germline V gives CDR1 DFQATT, CDR2 SNEGSKA (reference sequence). In nucleotides, the CDR3 is TGCAGTGCTAGAACTGGGGCGTACTCTGGAAACACCATATATTTT. Translation: CSARTGAYSGNTIYF.

This clonotype has more than one count but fewer than ten. V and J are TRBV20-1 and TRBJ2-3, with a tentative D call TRBD2 (5 bases). This CDR3 contains 16 residues. Trimming cost V 0 bases and J 3 bases, with 16 bases left between them. CDR1 and CDR2 (germline): DFQATT, SNEGSKA (reference sequence). The CDR3 loop is CSARDYFGSGTDTQYF. The CDR3 DNA reads as TGCAGTGCTAGAGATTATTTTGGTTCGGGGACAGATACGCAGTATTTT.

A few counts support this clonotype. V is TRBV14 and J is TRBJ2-7; 8 bases fit TRBD1. The CDR3 is made up of 15 amino acids. Trimming cost V 1 base and J 3 bases; bases outside gene matches: 5. Germline V CDR1 and CDR2: SGHDN, FVKESK. This CDR3 reads CASSQGRGTGYEQYF. CDR3 DNA sequence: TGTGCCAGCAGCCAAGGGAGGGGGACAGGCTACGAGCAGTACTTC.

Here the CDR3 reads CASSPLRTSGSSYNEQYF. CDR3 DNA sequence: TGTGCCAGCAGCCCCCTCCGGACTAGCGGGAGTTCCTACAATGAGCAGTACTTC. The chain links TRBV7-9 to TRBJ2-1; 13 nucleotides agree with TRBD2. The J call may not be correct, given that the DNA end is closer to TRBJ2-7. This CDR3 has 18 amino acids. In germline, CDR1 is SEHNR, CDR2 FQNEAQ (reference sequence).

The CDR3 sequence is CASKVQQSNTEAFF. DNA of the CDR3: TGTGCCAGCAAAGTGCAGCAATCAAACACTGAAGCTTTCTTT. The chain links TRBV14 to TRBJ1-1; D remains ambiguous. The V and J ends lost 7 bases and 2 bases respectively, with 14 bases between them. The V gene's germline CDR1 is SGHDN and CDR2 FVKESK. The CDR3 sequence is 14 residues long.

The gene calls are TRBV3-1 and TRBJ2-7; D gene uncertain. This CDR3 comprises 14 residues. Germline CDR1 LGHDT, CDR2 YNNKEL (reference sequence). V was trimmed by 0 bases and J by 5 bases, leaving 11 bases between them. The CDR3 region is CASSQDSTVHEQYF. In nucleotides, the CDR3 is TGTGCCAGCAGCCAAGATTCTACCGTCCACGAGCAGTACTTC.